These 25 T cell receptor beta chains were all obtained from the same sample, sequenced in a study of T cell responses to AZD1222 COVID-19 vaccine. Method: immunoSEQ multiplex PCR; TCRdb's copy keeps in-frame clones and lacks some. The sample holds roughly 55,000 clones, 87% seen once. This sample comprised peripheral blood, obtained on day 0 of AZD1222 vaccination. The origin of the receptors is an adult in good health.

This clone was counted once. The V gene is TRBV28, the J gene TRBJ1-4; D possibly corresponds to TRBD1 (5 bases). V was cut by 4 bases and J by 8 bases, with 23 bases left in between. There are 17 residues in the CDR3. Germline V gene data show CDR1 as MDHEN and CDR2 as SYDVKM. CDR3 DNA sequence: TGTGCCAGCAGTTCATTGGCGACAGTGCGATTAAAGGAAAAACTGTTTTTT. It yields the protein CASSSLATVRLKEKLFF.

CDR3 sequence: CASSHWEGPQNTEAFF. CDR3 in DNA: TGTGCCAGCAGCCACTGGGAGGGTCCCCAGAACACTGAAGCTTTCTTT. The V gene is TRBV3-1 (or the pseudogene TRBV3-2), the J gene TRBJ1-1, with D hard to call. The V gene's germline CDR1 is LGHDT and CDR2 YNNKEL (reference sequence). The CDR3 is made up of 16 amino acids. Trimming removed 3 bases from V and 1 base from J, with 15 bases in between.

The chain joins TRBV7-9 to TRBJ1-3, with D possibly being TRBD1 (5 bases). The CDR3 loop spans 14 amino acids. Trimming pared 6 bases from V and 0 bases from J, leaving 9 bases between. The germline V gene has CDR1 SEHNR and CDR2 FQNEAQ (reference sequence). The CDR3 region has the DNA TGTGCCAGCAGTCGAGGGACCTCTGGAAACACCATATATTTT. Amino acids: CASSRGTSGNTIYF.

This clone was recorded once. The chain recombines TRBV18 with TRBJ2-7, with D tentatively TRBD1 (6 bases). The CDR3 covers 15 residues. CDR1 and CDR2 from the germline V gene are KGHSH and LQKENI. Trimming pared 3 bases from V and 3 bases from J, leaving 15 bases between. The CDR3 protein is CASSPEDSQGYEQYF. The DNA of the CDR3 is TGTGCCAGCTCACCGGAGGACTCACAGGGCTACGAGCAGTACTTC.

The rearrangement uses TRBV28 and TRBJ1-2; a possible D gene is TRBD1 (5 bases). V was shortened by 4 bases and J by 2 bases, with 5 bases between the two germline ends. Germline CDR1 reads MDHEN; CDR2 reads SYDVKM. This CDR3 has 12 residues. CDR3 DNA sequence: TGTGCCAGCAGTTACAGGAACTATGGCTACACCTTC. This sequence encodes CASSYRNYGYTF.

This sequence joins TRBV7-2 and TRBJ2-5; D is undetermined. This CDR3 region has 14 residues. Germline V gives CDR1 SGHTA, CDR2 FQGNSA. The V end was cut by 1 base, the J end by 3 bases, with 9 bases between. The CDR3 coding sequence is TGTGCCAGCAGCTTAGAGGCCGGTAAAGAGACCCAGTACTTC. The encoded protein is CASSLEAGKETQYF.

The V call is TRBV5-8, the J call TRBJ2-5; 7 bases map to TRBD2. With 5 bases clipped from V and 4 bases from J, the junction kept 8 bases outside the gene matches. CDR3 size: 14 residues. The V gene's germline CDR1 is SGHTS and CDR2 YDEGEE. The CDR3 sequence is CASSKGGVRETQYF. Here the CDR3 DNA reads TGTGCCAGCAGTAAGGGAGGGGTGAGAGAGACCCAGTACTTC.

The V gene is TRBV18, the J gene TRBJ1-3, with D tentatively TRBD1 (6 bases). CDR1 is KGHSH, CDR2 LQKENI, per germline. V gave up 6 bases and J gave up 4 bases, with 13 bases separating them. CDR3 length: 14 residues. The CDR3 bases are TGTGCCAGCTCTCTTACAGGGCCGGGAAACACCATATATTTT. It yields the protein CASSLTGPGNTIYF.

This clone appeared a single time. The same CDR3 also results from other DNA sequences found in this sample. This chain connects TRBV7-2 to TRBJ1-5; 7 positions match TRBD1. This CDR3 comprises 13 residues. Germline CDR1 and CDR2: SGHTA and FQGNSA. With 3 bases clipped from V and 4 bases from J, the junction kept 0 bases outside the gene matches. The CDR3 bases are TGTGCCAGCAGCTTGACAGGGAATCAGCCCCAGCATTTT. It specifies CASSLTGNQPQHF.

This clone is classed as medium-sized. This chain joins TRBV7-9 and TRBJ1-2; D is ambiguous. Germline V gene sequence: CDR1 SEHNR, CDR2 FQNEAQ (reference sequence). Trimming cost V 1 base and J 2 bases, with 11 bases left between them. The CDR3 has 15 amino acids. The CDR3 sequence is CASSLVGQENYGYTF. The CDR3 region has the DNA TGTGCCAGCAGCTTAGTTGGCCAGGAGAACTATGGCTACACCTTC.

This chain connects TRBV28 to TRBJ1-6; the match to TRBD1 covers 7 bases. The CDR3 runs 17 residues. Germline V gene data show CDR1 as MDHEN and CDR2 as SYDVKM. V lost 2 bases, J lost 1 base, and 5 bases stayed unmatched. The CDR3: CASSLLAGGSYNSPLHF. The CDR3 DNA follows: TGTGCCAGCAGTTTACTAGCAGGGGGTTCCTATAATTCACCCCTCCACTTT.

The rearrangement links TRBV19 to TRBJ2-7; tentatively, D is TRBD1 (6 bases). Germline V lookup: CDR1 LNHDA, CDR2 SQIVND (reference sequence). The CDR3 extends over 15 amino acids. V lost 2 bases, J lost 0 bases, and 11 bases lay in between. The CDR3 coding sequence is TGTGCCAGTAGTATAAAAGGGACACCCTCCTACGAGCAGTACTTC. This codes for CASSIKGTPSYEQYF.

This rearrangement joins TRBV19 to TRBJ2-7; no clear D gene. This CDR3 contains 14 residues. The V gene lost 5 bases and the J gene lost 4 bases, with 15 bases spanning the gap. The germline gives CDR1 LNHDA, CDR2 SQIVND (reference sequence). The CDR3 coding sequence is TGTGCCAGTAGTCCTCCCGAGTCTGGGTACGAGCAGTACTTC. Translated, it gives CASSPPESGYEQYF.

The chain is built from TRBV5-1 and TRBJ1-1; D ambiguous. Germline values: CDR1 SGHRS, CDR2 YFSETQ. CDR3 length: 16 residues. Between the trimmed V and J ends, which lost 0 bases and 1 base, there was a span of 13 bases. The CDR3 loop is CASSLAWHSQNTEAFF. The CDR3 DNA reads TGCGCCAGCAGCTTGGCCTGGCACAGCCAGAACACTGAAGCTTTCTTT.

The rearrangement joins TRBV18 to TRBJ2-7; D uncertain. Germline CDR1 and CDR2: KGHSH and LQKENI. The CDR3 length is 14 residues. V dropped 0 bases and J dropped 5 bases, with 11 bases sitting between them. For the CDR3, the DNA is TGTGCCAGCTCACCACCGGGTGGGGTGGACGAGCAGTACTTC. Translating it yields CASSPPGGVDEQYF.

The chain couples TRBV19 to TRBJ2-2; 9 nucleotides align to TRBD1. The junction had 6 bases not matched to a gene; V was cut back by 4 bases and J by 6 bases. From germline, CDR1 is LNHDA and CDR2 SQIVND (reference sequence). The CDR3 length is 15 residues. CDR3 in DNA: TGTGCCAGTAGTAAGGACAGGGGAGTGGCCGGGGAGCTGTTTTTT. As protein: CASSKDRGVAGELFF.

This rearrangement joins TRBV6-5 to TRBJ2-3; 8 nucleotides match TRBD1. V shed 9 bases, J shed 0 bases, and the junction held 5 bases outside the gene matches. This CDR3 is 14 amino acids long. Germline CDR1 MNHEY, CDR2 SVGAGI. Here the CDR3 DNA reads TGTGCCAGTACGACAGGGGAGAGCACAGATACGCAGTATTTT. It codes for CASTTGESTDTQYF.

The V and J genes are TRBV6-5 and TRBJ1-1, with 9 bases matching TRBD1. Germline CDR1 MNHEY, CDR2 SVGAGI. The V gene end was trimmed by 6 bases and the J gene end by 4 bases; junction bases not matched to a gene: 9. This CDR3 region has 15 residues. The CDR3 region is CASRSTGGAGTEAFF. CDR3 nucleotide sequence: TGTGCCAGCAGGTCTACAGGGGGCGCCGGCACTGAAGCTTTCTTT.

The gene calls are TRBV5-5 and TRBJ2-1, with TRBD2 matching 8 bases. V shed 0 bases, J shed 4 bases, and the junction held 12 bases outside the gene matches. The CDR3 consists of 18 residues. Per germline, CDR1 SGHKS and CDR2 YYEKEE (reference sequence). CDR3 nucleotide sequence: TGTGCCAGCAGCTTGGCCGCGGGGGGCTCCCCCTGGTACAATGAGCAGTTCTTC. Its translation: CASSLAAGGSPWYNEQFF.

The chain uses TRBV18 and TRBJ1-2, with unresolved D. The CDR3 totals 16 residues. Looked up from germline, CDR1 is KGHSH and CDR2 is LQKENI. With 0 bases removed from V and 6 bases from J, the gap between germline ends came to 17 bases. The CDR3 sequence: CASSPPSIKGRNGYTF. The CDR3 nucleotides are TGTGCCAGCTCACCACCTTCCATCAAGGGTCGGAATGGCTACACCTTC.

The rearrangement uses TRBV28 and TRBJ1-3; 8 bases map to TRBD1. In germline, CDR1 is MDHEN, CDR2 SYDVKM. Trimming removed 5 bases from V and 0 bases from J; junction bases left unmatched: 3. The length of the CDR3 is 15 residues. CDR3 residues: CASSGDRSSGNTIYF. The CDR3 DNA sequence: TGTGCCAGCAGTGGGGACAGGAGCTCTGGAAACACCATATATTTT.

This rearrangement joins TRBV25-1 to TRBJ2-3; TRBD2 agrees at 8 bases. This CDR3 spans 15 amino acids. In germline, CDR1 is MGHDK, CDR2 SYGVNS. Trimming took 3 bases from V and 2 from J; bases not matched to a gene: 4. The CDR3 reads CASSDSGDITDTQYF. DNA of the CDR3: TGTGCCAGCAGTGATAGCGGGGATATCACAGATACGCAGTATTTT.

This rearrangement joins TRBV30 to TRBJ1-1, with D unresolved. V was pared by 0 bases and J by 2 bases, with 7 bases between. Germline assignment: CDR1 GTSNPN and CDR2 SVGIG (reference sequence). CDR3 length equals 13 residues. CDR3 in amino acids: CAWSVHTNTEAFF. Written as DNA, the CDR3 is TGTGCCTGGAGTGTACACACAAACACTGAAGCTTTCTTT.

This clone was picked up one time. Here the CDR3 reads CASRSPGFTEAFF. Written as DNA, the CDR3 is TGTGCCAGCAGGTCTCCAGGGTTCACTGAAGCTTTCTTT. The V gene is TRBV2, the J gene TRBJ1-1, with D possibly being TRBD1 (5 bases). Germline V gene lookup returns CDR1 SNHLY and CDR2 FYNNEI. The V gene lost 6 bases and the J gene lost 4 bases, with 12 bases spanning the gap. The CDR3 covers 13 residues.

The CDR3 sequence: CSVVVPSTDTQYF. The DNA for the CDR3 is TGCAGCGTTGTTGTACCTAGCACAGATACGCAGTATTTT. The chain is built from TRBV29-1 and TRBJ2-3; unclear D gene. The CDR3 consists of 13 residues. Trimming shortened V by 4 bases and J by 0 bases, and 8 bases separated the two germline ends. Germline CDR1 reads SQVTM; CDR2 reads ANQGSEA.